Sequencing of this TCR beta chain was carried out in a study of identifying expanded T cells in peripheral blood. Study outcomes and limitations: Clone count variance between roughly two-week samples rose with total template count. Over about two and four weeks, about 16.4 and 19 clones changed, versus around 1.3 between replicates.

With regard to this clone: The antigen is not known.

Profiling relied on immunoSEQ multiplex PCR, and the TCRdb table lists in-frame clones only, not all of them. The sample has 90,000 to 100,000 clones, roughly 86% seen once; the top ten hold about 3.9%. Unmatched junction bases numbered 10, after V lost 6 bases and J lost 1 base. CDR3 length: 16 amino acids. Germline CDR1 LNHDA, CDR2 SQIVND (reference sequence). During the collection period, no donor immune events like infections were recorded. This sequence originates from a person aged 18 to 75 in good health. J is TRBJ1-1 and V is TRBV19, with TRBD1 matching 8 bases. Sequenced input: blood. The CDR3: CASSRQLGTGNTEAFF. The DNA for the CDR3 is TGTGCCAGTAGCCGTCAGTTGGGGACAGGGAACACTGAAGCTTTCTTT.